These 18 T cell receptor beta chains share one sample of origin, sequenced in a study of CD8 T cells in ankylosing spondylitis. The antigens of these receptors remain unknown. Study results and caveats: Ankylosing spondylitis blood seemed to carry a telltale TCR beta motif made of under 10 highly homologous variants.

TCRdb reprocessed the 5' RACE reads with MiXCR, giving one entry per CDR3 protein. There are hundreds of thousands of distinct CDR3 sequences in the sample; approximately 17% occur only once, and about 0.94% lies in the top ten. The sample comprised blood, either unsorted or a sorted T cell fraction (not recorded which). The receptors were gathered from a male donor with ankylosing spondylitis.

The chain joins TRBV25-1 to TRBJ2-7; D gene uncertain. The CDR3 totals 11 residues. Germline assignment: CDR1 MGHDK and CDR2 SYGVNS. The V end lost 4 bases, the J end lost 6 bases, and 7 bases lay between the germline ends. The CDR3, as DNA: TGTGCCAGCAGTGCCTTTCTCGAGCAGTACTTC. Amino acids: CASSAFLEQYF.

This clonotype was counted between two and nine times. The chain is built from TRBV28 and TRBJ2-5; weak D call: TRBD2 (5 bases). Trimming left V 4 bases short and J 5 bases short, with 8 bases between. This CDR3 has 12 residues. Germline-derived CDR1 and CDR2 are MDHEN and SYDVKM. The CDR3 spells CASSWGVETQYF. CDR3 in DNA: TGTGCCAGCAGTTGGGGAGTGGAGACCCAGTACTTC.

The sample holds one count of this clonotype. The chain links TRBV6-6 to TRBJ2-3, with unresolved D. Trimming stripped 2 bases from V and 4 bases from J, with 7 bases between. The germline V gene has CDR1 MNHNY and CDR2 SVGAGI (reference sequence). The CDR3 has 13 residues. The CDR3 DNA reads as TGTGCCAGCAGTTACGGAACCGCAGATACGCAGTATTTT. Amino acids: CASSYGTADTQYF.

This clonotype was picked up a small number of times. The V and J genes are TRBV29-1 and TRBJ2-5, with 7 positions matching TRBD2. CDR3 size: 13 residues. Germline CDR1 reads SQVTM; CDR2 reads ANQGSEA. Unmatched junction bases numbered 6, after V lost 5 bases and J lost 3 bases. CDR3 loop: CSVRGVREETQYF. Here the CDR3 DNA reads TGCAGCGTTCGGGGGGTCAGGGAAGAGACCCAGTACTTC.

This clonotype appeared a few times. This chain joins TRBV2 and TRBJ2-3; 8 bases are a match to TRBD1. V shed 6 bases and J 10 bases; nucleotides not matched to a gene: 15. CDR1 is SNHLY, CDR2 FYNNEI, per germline. This CDR3 region has 15 residues. CDR3 DNA sequence: TGTGCCAGCAGCAGACAGGGGCCGGGTCCCGGGGCGCAGTATTTT. Its translation is CASSRQGPGPGAQYF.

This chain connects TRBV24-1 to TRBJ1-1, with D possibly TRBD1 on 5 matching bases. Trimming took 4 bases from V and 11 from J, leaving 25 bases between them. Germline V CDR1 and CDR2: KGHDR, SFDVKD. This CDR3 region has 16 residues. This chain's CDR3 is CATSEPQMRTRGVAFF. The DNA of the CDR3 is TGTGCCACCAGTGAACCGCAAATGAGGACCCGGGGGGTGGCTTTCTTT.

This clonotype was observed many times. The chain links TRBV5-1 to TRBJ1-4; TRBD1 might be the D (5 bases). The CDR3 contains 15 residues. The V end lost 2 bases, the J end lost 3 bases, and 11 bases lay between the germline ends. Germline V gives CDR1 SGHRS, CDR2 YFSETQ. CDR3 coding DNA: TGCGCCAGCAGCTTACAACAGGTGCCTAATGAAAAACTGTTTTTT. Translation: CASSLQQVPNEKLFF.

This sequence joins TRBV20-1 and TRBJ2-2; 8 nucleotides align to TRBD2. V lost 0 bases and J lost 6; bases outside the gene matches: 12. This CDR3 has 17 residues. The germline V gene encodes CDR1 DFQATT and CDR2 SNEGSKA (reference sequence). The DNA of the CDR3 is TGCAGTGCTAGAGACCCGGGAGGGCCGAGGAGGGCCGGGGAGCTGTTTTTT. The encoded protein is CSARDPGGPRRAGELFF.

The sample holds a few counts of this clonotype. The chain combines TRBV7-2 with TRBJ1-1; TRBD1 agrees at 9 bases. Germline V gene sequence: CDR1 SGHTA, CDR2 FQGNSA. This CDR3 comprises 17 residues. Losses at the gene ends were 5 bases for V and 0 bases for J; bases not matched to a gene: 10. CDR3 sequence: CASSPKGTGFMNTEAFF. The CDR3 DNA reads as TGTGCCAGCAGCCCTAAGGGGACAGGGTTCATGAACACTGAAGCTTTCTTT.

Written as DNA, the CDR3 is TGCAGTGCTAGACTGGGACTTAACGAGCAGTACTTC. It yields the protein CSARLGLNEQYF. The chain is built from TRBV20-1 and TRBJ2-7, with a possible D match to TRBD2 (6 bases). V was cut by 2 bases and J by 5 bases, with 10 bases left in between. There are 12 residues in the CDR3. The germline V gene encodes CDR1 DFQATT and CDR2 SNEGSKA (reference sequence).

The V call is TRBV18, the J call TRBJ2-3; 8 nucleotides agree with TRBD1. V lost 3 bases and J lost 0; bases outside the gene matches: 2. Germline V gene data show CDR1 as KGHSH and CDR2 as LQKENI. This CDR3 has 15 residues. The CDR3 reads CASSPDRVSTDTQYF. The DNA for the CDR3 is TGTGCCAGCTCACCGGACAGGGTTAGCACAGATACGCAGTATTTT.

This clonotype was found many times. V and J are TRBV12-3 or TRBV12-4 and TRBJ1-1; 9 bases fit TRBD1. V gave up 6 bases and J gave up 4 bases; unmatched junction bases: 15. CDR3 length: 17 amino acids. CDR3 protein: CASSRHGGQGRVTEAFF. The CDR3 bases are TGTGCCAGCAGCCGCCACGGCGGACAGGGGAGGGTCACTGAAGCTTTCTTT.

A few counts support this clonotype. CDR3 coding DNA: TGTGCCGGCGGACAGGGAACCTCCTACGAGCAGTACTTC. Encoded protein: CAGGQGTSYEQYF. This chain links TRBV2 with TRBJ2-7; 8 bases line up with TRBD1. The CDR3 loop spans 13 amino acids. Germline-derived CDR1 and CDR2 are SNHLY and FYNNEI. The trim removed 11 bases at V and 0 bases at J, leaving 6 bases unmatched.

This clonotype has only a few counts. V usage is TRBV5-1 and J usage is TRBJ2-3; 9 bases agree with TRBD2. Trimming removed 7 bases from V and 3 bases from J; junction bases left unmatched: 6. The CDR3 is made up of 14 amino acids. CDR1 and CDR2 (germline): SGHRS, YFSETQ. The CDR3 DNA sequence: TGCGCCAGCGGACCGCGGGGGGGAACAGATACGCAGTATTTT. This translates into CASGPRGGTDTQYF.

Ten or more counts support this clonotype. This chain uses TRBV12-3 or TRBV12-4 with TRBJ2-2; 10 bases are shared with TRBD1. With 6 bases clipped from V and 0 bases from J, the junction kept 4 bases outside the gene matches. This CDR3 spans 16 amino acids. CDR3 sequence: CASSQGQGANTGELFF. The CDR3 region has the DNA TGTGCCAGCAGCCAAGGACAGGGGGCGAACACCGGGGAGCTGTTTTTT.

The chain has TRBV7-9 and TRBJ2-2; D is possibly TRBD1 or TRBD2 (5 bases each). The V end was cut by 3 bases, the J end by 1 base, with 15 bases between. The CDR3 runs 17 residues. CDR1 is SEHNR, CDR2 FQNEAQ, per germline (reference sequence). This CDR3 reads CASSFWGAGENTGELFF. DNA of the CDR3: TGTGCCAGCAGCTTCTGGGGCGCCGGGGAGAACACCGGGGAGCTGTTTTTT.

The sample holds many counts of this clonotype. The chain has TRBV7-2 and TRBJ2-7, with 9 bases lining up with TRBD2. Germline V lookup: CDR1 SGHTA, CDR2 FQGNSA. The ends lost 4 bases at V and 7 bases at J; junction bases unmatched: 14. This CDR3 spans 16 amino acids. CDR3 protein: CASSSSGTSKYGEQYF. CDR3 DNA: TGTGCCAGCAGCTCGTCCGGGACTAGCAAATACGGAGAGCAGTACTTC.

The V and J genes are TRBV18 and TRBJ2-3; 8 bases map to TRBD1. The ends lost 6 bases at V and 1 base at J; junction bases unmatched: 6. Germline V gene lookup returns CDR1 KGHSH and CDR2 LQKENI. The CDR3 is 15 residues long. CDR3 nucleotide sequence: TGTGCCAGCTCTCGGGAGACAGGGGGCACAGATACGCAGTATTTT. Amino acids: CASSRETGGTDTQYF.